This T cell receptor (beta chain) was identified in a study of naive and memory T cell subsets. An oligonucleotide containing a UMI was ligated to the 3' end of TCR cDNA. RNA was extracted from less than 3 ml of whole blood of healthy adults. Cells were not sorted; total RNA input targeted about 1 to 1000 ng. CDR3 length: 16 amino acids. V lost 3 bases, J lost 0 bases, and 9 bases lay in between. Germline values: CDR1 MNHEY, CDR2 SVGEGT. Ligated cDNA underwent four rounds of PCR with nested alpha and beta constant region primers and SP2. Blood and skin TCR RNA was reverse transcribed with alpha and beta constant primers. Using its own MiXCR run on the 5' RACE reads, TCRdb lists one record per CDR3 protein. The repertoire holds roughly 48,000 distinct CDR3 sequences, with around 4.7% as singletons. The study, taken as a whole, reports: This RNA-based method may be sensitive to activation-related transcript changes.

This clonotype was picked up many times. Its specificity is unknown. The chain has TRBV6-2 or TRBV6-3 and TRBJ2-6; weak D call: TRBD1 (5 bases). The receptor comes from a female donor in good health. CDR3 protein: CASSYTGHSGANVLTF. The DNA for the CDR3 is TGTGCCAGCAGTTATACAGGTCACTCTGGGGCCAACGTCCTGACTTTC.